A selection of T cell receptor beta chains follows, all from one sample in a study of cytomegalovirus exposure and HLA in healthy donors. Sequencing used immunoSEQ multiplex PCR; TCRdb keeps in-frame clones, though not all of them. The top ten hold less than 3% of the sample, which has over 120,000 clones, 78% seen once. Material: PBMCs. The origin of the receptors is a woman younger than 35 in good health and CMV-seropositive. The CDR3 runs from the conserved cysteine through the conserved F or W. Fields, in order: D gene, J gene, clone size, V gene, CDR3 DNA, CDR3 protein. The D gene is left open where the match is weak. Rows may omit the clone size; those that give it use once, few, many or a size class.

NA | TRBJ1-5 | NA | TRBV6-1 | TGTGCCAGCAGGCTGGAACAGGTGCTCAATCAGCCCCAGCATTTT | CASRLEQVLNQPQHF
TRBD1 | TRBJ2-7 | NA | TRBV11-2 | TGTGCCAGCAGCTTAGGTGGGGACAGGGTTCTATACGAGCAGTACTTC | CASSLGGDRVLYEQYF
TRBD1 | TRBJ1-3 | NA | TRBV15 | TGTGCCACCAGCAGAGACGTGGGACAGGGGCTCTCTGGAAACACCATATATTTT | CATSRDVGQGLSGNTIYF
NA | TRBJ1-2 | NA | TRBV29-1 | TGCAGCGTTGGCGTTGCGGGGGCGGGCTACACCTTC | CSVGVAGAGYTF
NA | TRBJ2-3 | NA | TRBV18 | TGTGCCAGCTCACCAGGGAGCCAGAGGGATACGCAGTATTTT | CASSPGSQRDTQYF
NA | TRBJ2-1 | NA | TRBV11-2 | TGTGCCAGCAGCTTAGCTCCAGGGGTGGTCAATGAGCAGTTCTTC | CASSLAPGVVNEQFF
TRBD2 | TRBJ2-3 | NA | TRBV30 | TGTGCCTGGAGTGTTAAGGGTAGCGGGGGGGTTAGCACAGATACGCAGTATTTT | CAWSVKGSGGVSTDTQYF
NA | TRBJ1-1 | NA | TRBV5-1 | TGCGCCAGCAGCTTACAGGGTTTTGACACTGAAGCTTTCTTT | CASSLQGFDTEAFF
NA | TRBJ1-1 | NA | TRBV6-1 | TGTGCCATCAATTCGGTGATTGAAGCTTTCTTT | CAINSVIEAFF
NA | TRBJ1-2 | NA | TRBV6-5 | TGTGCCAGCAGTTACTCAACTACTAACTATGGCTACACCTTC | CASSYSTTNYGYTF
NA | TRBJ1-2 | once | TRBV14 | TGTGCCAGCAGCCAAGACGGGAGTTATGGCTACACCTTC | CASSQDGSYGYTF
NA | TRBJ2-7 | few | TRBV5-1 | TGCGCCAGCAGCCCGGGGAAAACCTACGAGCAGTACTTC | CASSPGKTYEQYF
NA | TRBJ1-5 | NA | TRBV19 | TGTGCCAGTAGGACAGAGGCCAATCAGCCCCAGCATTTT | CASRTEANQPQHF
NA | TRBJ2-2 | NA | TRBV7-8 | TGTGCCAGCAGCATCCCTGACAGGTCCTCGAACACCGGGGAGCTGTTTTTT | CASSIPDRSSNTGELFF
NA | TRBJ2-6 | few | TRBV4-2 | TGTGCCAGCAGCCAAGATTCCCGGGTCTCTGGGGCCAACGTCCTGACTTTC | CASSQDSRVSGANVLTF
TRBD1 | TRBJ2-6 | many | TRBV6-1 | TGTGCCAGCAGGGAACAGGGGGCTGATGGGGCCAACGTCCTGACTTTC | CASREQGADGANVLTF
NA | TRBJ2-2 | NA | TRBV10-3 | TGTGCCATCAGTGAGGGGGGCGCCGTTTCCAACACCGGGGAGCTGTTTTTT | CAISEGGAVSNTGELFF
NA | TRBJ1-6 | NA | TRBV5-1 | TGCGCCAGCAGCCTTCAGGGTGATGGTCCACCCCTCCACTTT | CASSLQGDGPPLHF
TRBD1 | TRBJ1-2 | NA | TRBV11-2 | TGTGCCAGCAGCTCCCCGCTGGGTACAGGGGGCAACTATGGCTACACCTTC | CASSSPLGTGGNYGYTF
TRBD1 | TRBJ1-1 | NA | TRBV27 | TGTGCCAGCAGTACAACAGGGGGTTCCACTGAAGCTTTCTTT | CASSTTGGSTEAFF
NA | TRBJ1-6 | few | TRBV30 | TGTGCCTGGAGTGGAGGGAATAATTCACCCCTCCACTTT | CAWSGGNNSPLHF
TRBD1 | TRBJ2-7 | large | TRBV28 | TGTGCCAGCACGTCCGGGACAGGGTACTACGAGCAGTACTTC | CASTSGTGYYEQYF
NA | TRBJ2-7 | few | TRBV6-1 | TGTGCCAGCAATTTCGGCGGCAGTAACTACGAGCAGTACTTC | CASNFGGSNYEQYF
NA | TRBJ2-7 | few | TRBV2 | TGTGCCAGCAGGGGCCAGGGCACGACCTACGAGCAGTACTTC | CASRGQGTTYEQYF
TRBD2 | TRBJ2-3 | NA | TRBV19 | TGTGCCAGTAGTTCCCATAGCGGGGGGCGCACAGATACGCAGTATTTT | CASSSHSGGRTDTQYF
NA | TRBJ2-2 | few | TRBV27 | TGTGCCAGCAGTTTACTCAGCCAGACAAAAAACACCGGGGAGCTGTTTTTT | CASSLLSQTKNTGELFF
TRBD1 | TRBJ1-3 | NA | TRBV6-6 | TGTGCCAGCAGTCGGGACAGAGGAAACACCATATATTTT | CASSRDRGNTIYF
TRBD1 | TRBJ1-1 | NA | TRBV6-1 | TGTGCCAGCAGTAGACAGGGCGACACTGAAGCTTTCTTT | CASSRQGDTEAFF
TRBD1 | TRBJ1-6 | NA | TRBV19 | TGTGCCAGTAGTCTTCAGGGGGCTCTCGGTTCACCCCTCCACTTT | CASSLQGALGSPLHF
NA | TRBJ2-3 | NA | TRBV9 | TGTGCCAGCAGCGTAGAGCCCAGGGGCACAGATACGCAGTATTTT | CASSVEPRGTDTQYF
TRBD1 | TRBJ1-6 | NA | TRBV5-8 | TGTGCCAGCAGCCCCGGGACAGGGGTACATTCACCCCTCCACTTT | CASSPGTGVHSPLHF
TRBD1 | TRBJ2-7 | few | TRBV9 | TGTGCCAGCAGCGCCTCCTCTATACCACAGGGGGGCGAGCAGTACTTC | CASSASSIPQGGEQYF
TRBD1 | TRBJ2-1 | few | TRBV18 | TGTGCCAGCTCCCGGACAGGAAACAATGAGCAGTTCTTC | CASSRTGNNEQFF
NA | TRBJ2-7 | NA | TRBV6-6 | TGTGCCAGCAGCTACGGCCAAGAGGGTAACGAGCAGTACTTC | CASSYGQEGNEQYF
NA | TRBJ1-1 | NA | TRBV6-5 | TGTGCCAGCAGTTACGGAAGGGGGAACACTGAAGCTTTCTTT | CASSYGRGNTEAFF
TRBD1 | TRBJ2-3 | NA | TRBV19 | TGTGCCAGTACCACGGGACAGGGACACACAGATACGCAGTATTTT | CASTTGQGHTDTQYF
TRBD1 | TRBJ2-2 | NA | TRBV5-5 | TGTGCCAGCAGCTCTTACCCGGGACAGAAGAACACCGGGGAGCTGTTTTTT | CASSSYPGQKNTGELFF
TRBD1 | TRBJ1-3 | NA | TRBV2 | TGTGCCAGTGACAGGGCAATCTCTGGAAACACCATATATTTT | CASDRAISGNTIYF
TRBD1 | TRBJ2-7 | NA | TRBV7-9 | TGTGCCAGCAGCACCGGGACAGGGATCTACGAGCAGTACTTC | CASSTGTGIYEQYF
NA | TRBJ2-3 | NA | TRBV7-9 | TGTGCCAGCATATCCCGAGCAGCGACAGATACGCAGTATTTT | CASISRAATDTQYF
TRBD2 | TRBJ2-3 | NA | TRBV7-9 | TGTGCCAGCAGCTGGGGTAGACTAGCGGAGACAGATACGCAGTATTTT | CASSWGRLAETDTQYF
TRBD2 | TRBJ2-7 | once | TRBV6-1 | TGTGCCAGCAGTGGACTAGCGGGGGGGGGCGACGAGCAGTACTTC | CASSGLAGGGDEQYF
NA | TRBJ2-7 | NA | TRBV4-1 | TGCGCCAGCAGCCAAGAGGGCAGGTCTTTGGACGAGCAGTACTTC | CASSQEGRSLDEQYF
NA | TRBJ1-6 | NA | TRBV11-2 | TGTGCCAGCAGCTTGGGTTGGCAGGGGAGTTCACCCCTCCACTTT | CASSLGWQGSSPLHF
NA | TRBJ1-6 | few | TRBV12-5 | TGTGCTAGTGGTGCGACAGGCCGTGGTTCACCCCTCCACTTT | CASGATGRGSPLHF
TRBD2 | TRBJ2-1 | NA | TRBV18 | TGTGCCAGCTCACCAATTGGAGCGGGGGCCAACCCGATTGAGCAGTTCTTC | CASSPIGAGANPIEQFF
TRBD2 | TRBJ2-7 | few | TRBV28 | TGTGCCAGCACGCTGGCTAGCGGATCCTACGAGCAGTACTTC | CASTLASGSYEQYF
NA | TRBJ2-2 | NA | TRBV10-1 | TGCGCCAGCAGTGAGAACTTTATGACCGGGGAGCTGTTTTTT | CASSENFMTGELFF
TRBD1 | TRBJ2-1 | NA | TRBV2 | TGTGCCAGCAGTGGACAGGGAAGGGTGGATGAGCAGTTCTTC | CASSGQGRVDEQFF
TRBD1 | TRBJ2-7 | NA | TRBV19 | TGTGCCAGTAGTACGTGGGCCGGGACAGGGTTCTACGAGCAGTACTTC | CASSTWAGTGFYEQYF
TRBD1 | TRBJ2-5 | once | TRBV11-2 | TGTGCCAGCAGCTTAGCAGGGGGTCGTAGGACCCAGTACTTC | CASSLAGGRRTQYF
NA | TRBJ2-7 | NA | TRBV4-2 | TGTGCCAGCAGCCAAGATAACTCCTACGAGCAGTACTTC | CASSQDNSYEQYF
NA | TRBJ2-1 | few | TRBV19 | TGTGCCAGTAGAACGGGGGACTCAGCCTACAATGAGCAGTTCTTC | CASRTGDSAYNEQFF
TRBD1 | TRBJ2-7 | once | TRBV5-1 | TGCGCCAGCAGCCATGCCGGGACAGCATTCACCTACGAGCAGTACTTC | CASSHAGTAFTYEQYF